This T cell receptor (beta chain) was documented in a study of blood T cell repertoires in COVID-19. Data came from immunoSEQ multiplex PCR; TCRdb stores just in-frame clones and leaves some out. The sample yields more than 90,000 clones, about 81% seen once. The TCR was taken from a man between 65 and 80 years old with acute or convalescent COVID-19. The sequencing sample was made of peripheral blood.

DNA for the CDR3: TGTGCCAGCAGTTGGAGGGGCGAGCAGTACTTC. Translated: CASSWRGEQYF. The gene calls are TRBV28 and TRBJ2-7, with D possibly TRBD2 on 6 matching bases. The CDR3 is 11 amino acids. V gave up 4 bases and J gave up 6 bases, with 7 bases separating them. Germline V gives CDR1 MDHEN, CDR2 SYDVKM.